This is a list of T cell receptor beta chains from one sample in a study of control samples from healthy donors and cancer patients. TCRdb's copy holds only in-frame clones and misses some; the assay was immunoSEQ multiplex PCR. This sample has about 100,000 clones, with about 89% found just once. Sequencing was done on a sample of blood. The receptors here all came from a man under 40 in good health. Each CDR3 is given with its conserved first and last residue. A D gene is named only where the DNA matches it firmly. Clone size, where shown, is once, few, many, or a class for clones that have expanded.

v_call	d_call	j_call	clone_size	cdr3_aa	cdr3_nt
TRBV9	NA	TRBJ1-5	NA	CASSVGGSHQPQHF	TGTGCCAGCAGCGTAGGGGGGTCCCATCAGCCCCAGCATTTT
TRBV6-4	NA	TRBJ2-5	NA	CASSELGGGRETQYF	TGTGCCAGCAGTGAGCTTGGAGGGGGTCGAGAGACCCAGTACTTC
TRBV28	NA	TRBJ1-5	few	CASSLLEGQPQHF	TGTGCCAGCAGTTTACTCGAAGGGCAGCCCCAGCATTTT
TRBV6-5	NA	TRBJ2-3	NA	CASSRGERTDTQYF	TGTGCCAGCAGCAGGGGGGAGCGCACAGATACGCAGTATTTT
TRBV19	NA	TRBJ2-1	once	CASSIAPRATGNEQFF	TGTGCCAGTAGTATCGCACCCAGGGCTACAGGGAATGAGCAGTTCTTC
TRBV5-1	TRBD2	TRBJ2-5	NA	CASSYYGGTSKETQYF	TGCGCCAGCAGCTACTACGGAGGGACTAGCAAAGAGACCCAGTACTTC
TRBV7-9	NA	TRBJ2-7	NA	CASSHPYRSSYEQYF	TGTGCCAGCAGCCACCCATACCGGAGTAGTTACGAGCAGTACTTC
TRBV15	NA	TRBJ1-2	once	CATSRDRLQGTNYGYTF	TGTGCCACCAGCAGAGATAGACTCCAGGGAACTAACTATGGCTACACCTTC
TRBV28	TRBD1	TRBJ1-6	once	CASSGRRGLGSPLHF	TGTGCCAGCAGTGGGAGGAGGGGGCTTGGTTCACCCCTCCACTTT
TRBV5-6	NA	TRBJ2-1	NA	CASSLFLAYTYNEQFF	TGTGCCAGCAGCTTGTTTCTAGCGTACACCTACAATGAGCAGTTCTTC
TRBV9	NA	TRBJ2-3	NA	CASSKRDWYTDTQYF	TGTGCCAGCAGCAAACGGGATTGGTATACAGATACGCAGTATTTT
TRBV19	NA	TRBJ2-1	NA	CASSIRVFNEQFF	TGTGCCAGTAGTATTCGGGTTTTCAATGAGCAGTTCTTC
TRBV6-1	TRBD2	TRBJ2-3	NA	CASSEVLAGSGGDF	TGTGCCAGCAGTGAAGTACTAGCGGGGAGCGGCGGGGATTTT
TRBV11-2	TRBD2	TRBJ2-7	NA	CASSLGTSLTYEQYF	TGTGCCAGCAGCTTGGGGACTAGCCTAACCTACGAGCAGTACTTC
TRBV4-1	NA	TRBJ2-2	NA	CASSPLETGGITGELFF	TGCGCCAGCAGCCCCCTCGAAACCGGGGGCATAACCGGGGAGCTGTTTTTT
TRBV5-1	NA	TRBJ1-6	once	CASSLDGGNSPLHF	TGCGCCAGCAGCTTGGATGGGGGTAATTCACCCCTCCACTTT
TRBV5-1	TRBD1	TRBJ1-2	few	CASSPGQGIGYGYTF	TGCGCCAGCAGCCCGGGACAGGGAATTGGCTATGGCTACACCTTC
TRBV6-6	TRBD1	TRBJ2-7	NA	CASMPGQGSYEQYF	TGTGCCAGCATGCCGGGACAGGGATCCTACGAGCAGTACTTC
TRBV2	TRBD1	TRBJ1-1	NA	CASRLRQGAPTEAFF	TGTGCCAGCAGGTTAAGACAGGGGGCCCCCACTGAAGCTTTCTTT
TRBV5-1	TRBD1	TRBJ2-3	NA	CASLSGTGAIPSTDTQYF	TGCGCCAGCCTCTCCGGGACAGGGGCGATCCCTAGCACAGATACGCAGTATTTT
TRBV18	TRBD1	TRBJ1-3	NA	CASSRGTGTARKTSGNTIYF	TGTGCCAGCTCACGCGGGACCGGGACAGCCCGTAAGACCTCTGGAAACACCATATATTTT
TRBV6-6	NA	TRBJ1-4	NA	CAGRGGVGEKLFF	TGTGCCGGACGTGGGGGGGTAGGGGAAAAACTGTTTTTT
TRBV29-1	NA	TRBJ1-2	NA	CSAAQGSGYGYTF	TGCAGCGCGGCGCAGGGGAGCGGCTATGGCTACACCTTC
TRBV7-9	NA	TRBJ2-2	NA	CAFPWTAGELFF	TGTGCCTTCCCCTGGACAGCCGGGGAGCTGTTTTTT
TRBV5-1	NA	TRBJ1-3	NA	CASSLFGAGNTIYF	TGCGCCAGCAGCTTGTTTGGAGCTGGAAACACCATATATTTT
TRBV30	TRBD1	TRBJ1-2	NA	CAWSATGLNGYTF	TGTGCCTGGAGTGCGACAGGGTTGAATGGCTACACCTTC
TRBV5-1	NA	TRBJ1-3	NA	CASSLAEKGNTIYF	TGCGCCAGCAGCTTGGCCGAAAAAGGAAACACCATATATTTT
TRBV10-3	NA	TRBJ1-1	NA	CAISDQGRNTEAFF	TGTGCCATCAGTGATCAGGGCCGGAACACTGAAGCTTTCTTT
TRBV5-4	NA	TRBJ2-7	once	CASSSETDEQYF	TGTGCCAGCAGCTCCGAGACGGACGAGCAGTACTTC
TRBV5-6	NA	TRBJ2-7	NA	CASSLVSTYEQYF	TGTGCCAGCAGCTTGGTGAGCACCTACGAGCAGTACTTC
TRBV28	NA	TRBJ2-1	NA	CASSSARLALTDNEQFF	TGTGCCAGCAGTTCCGCCCGTTTGGCTCTGACTGACAATGAGCAGTTCTTC
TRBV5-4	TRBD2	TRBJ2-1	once	CASSLAGDSYNEQFF	TGTGCCAGCAGCTTAGCGGGAGACTCCTACAATGAGCAGTTCTTC
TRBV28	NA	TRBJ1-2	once	CASSLVLGRAPRTYGYTF	TGTGCCAGCAGTCTCGTGTTGGGCAGGGCCCCCAGGACCTATGGCTACACCTTC
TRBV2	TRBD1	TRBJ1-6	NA	CASSGQGASSPLHF	TGTGCCAGCAGTGGACAGGGGGCGAGTTCACCCCTCCACTTT
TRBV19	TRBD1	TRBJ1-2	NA	CASSGWDSANYGYTF	TGTGCCAGTAGTGGATGGGACAGTGCGAACTATGGCTACACCTTC
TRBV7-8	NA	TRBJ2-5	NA	CASSLGGRGETQYF	TGTGCCAGCAGCCTCGGGGGCAGGGGAGAGACCCAGTACTTC
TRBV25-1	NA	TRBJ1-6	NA	CASSEYSYSPLHF	TGTGCCAGCAGTGAATATTCCTATTCACCCCTCCACTTT
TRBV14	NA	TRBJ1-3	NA	CASSQETKGHTIYF	TGTGCCAGCAGCCAAGAAACCAAAGGGCACACCATATATTTT
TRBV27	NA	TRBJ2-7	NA	CASSLGTGHQGQYF	TGTGCCAGCAGTTTAGGGACCGGGCATCAGGGGCAGTACTTC
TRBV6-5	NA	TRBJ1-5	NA	CASSYSYGARNQPQHF	TGTGCCAGCAGTTACTCATACGGGGCCCGCAATCAGCCCCAGCATTTT
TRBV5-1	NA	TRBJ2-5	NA	CASSRIPGQETQYF	TGCGCCAGCAGTCGGATCCCCGGCCAGGAGACCCAGTACTTC
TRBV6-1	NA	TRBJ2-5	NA	CASSEFLGGQETQYF	TGTGCCAGCAGTGAATTTCTCGGCGGTCAAGAGACCCAGTACTTC
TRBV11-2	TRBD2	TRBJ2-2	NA	CASSSSGGRYTGELFF	TGTGCCAGCAGCTCTAGCGGGGGCCGATACACCGGGGAGCTGTTTTTT
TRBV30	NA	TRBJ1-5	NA	CAWSLATGSNQPQHF	TGTGCCTGGTCCTTAGCCACGGGGAGCAATCAGCCCCAGCATTTT
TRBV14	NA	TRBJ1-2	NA	CASSRTSGSGGYTF	TGTGCCAGCAGCCGGACCTCAGGGTCAGGTGGCTACACCTTC
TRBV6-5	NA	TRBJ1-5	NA	CASKNRAHANQPQHF	TGTGCCAGCAAAAACAGGGCTCATGCCAATCAGCCCCAGCATTTT
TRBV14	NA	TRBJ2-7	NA	CASSHSSYEQYF	TGTGCCAGCAGCCACAGCTCCTACGAGCAGTACTTC
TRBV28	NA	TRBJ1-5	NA	CASSLGARGDNQPQHF	TGTGCCAGCAGTTTAGGGGCGAGGGGGGACAATCAGCCCCAGCATTTT
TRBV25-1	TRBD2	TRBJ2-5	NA	CASSETSGGRLPQYF	TGTGCCAGCAGTGAGACTAGCGGGGGGAGATTGCCCCAGTACTTC